The 32 T cell receptor beta chains below were found in one sample sequenced in a study of blood T cells in healthy people across ages. The second PCR ran about 6 to 12 cycles with a sample-barcoded 5' primer and J-beta primers. TCRdb called the 5' RACE reads again in MiXCR, with one record for every CDR3 protein. This repertoire shows 1 million or so distinct CDR3 sequences, 45% found once; its top ten account for approximately 20%. Sequencing used blood. These receptors were obtained from a woman aged 60-70 years in good health.

The chain combines TRBV9 with TRBJ2-5; D may be TRBD2 (6 bases). V lost 0 bases and J lost 2, with 11 bases in between. The CDR3 length is 15 residues. Germline CDR1 SGDLS, CDR2 YYNGEE. As DNA, the CDR3 is TGTGCCAGCAGCGTAGTAGGAGGGGTGCAAGAGACCCAGTACTTC. Translation gives CASSVVGGVQETQYF.

DNA for the CDR3: TGTGCCAGGGGGGGGCGTAGATACATTCAGTACTTC. Translation: CARGGRRYIQYF. The chain recombines TRBV24-1 with TRBJ2-4; TRBD2 is a possible D gene (7 bases). Germline V CDR1 and CDR2: KGHDR, SFDVKD. The CDR3 runs 12 residues. V was pared by 11 bases and J by 8 bases, with 15 bases between.

The table lists this clonotype with a few counts. This sequence joins TRBV3-1 and TRBJ2-5, with no clear D. The CDR3 sequence is 15 residues long. Looked up from germline, CDR1 is LGHDT and CDR2 is YNNKEL (reference sequence). Between the trimmed V and J ends, which lost 3 bases and 5 bases, there was a span of 16 bases. This CDR3 reads CASSQINREAETQYF. The CDR3 nucleotides read TGTGCCAGCAGCCAGATAAACAGAGAAGCGGAGACCCAGTACTTC.

This chain's CDR3 is CASSLMGFGQETQYF. The CDR3 DNA reads TGTGCCAGCTCACTGATGGGGTTCGGGCAAGAGACCCAGTACTTC. The chain links TRBV18 to TRBJ2-5; D unclear. This CDR3 has 15 residues. CDR1 KGHSH and CDR2 LQKENI come from the germline V gene. Trimming left V 4 bases short and J 2 bases short, with 14 bases between. The whole variable domain, filled in from reference TRBV18 and TRBJ2-5, reads NAGVMQNPRHLVRRRGQEARLRCSPMKGHSHVYWYRQLPEEGLKFMVYLQKENIIDESGMPKERFSAEFPKEGPSILRIQQVVRGDSAAYFCASSLMGFGQETQYFGPGTRLLVL.

The chain employs TRBV5-1 and TRBJ2-1; TRBD1 aligns across 10 bases. The CDR3 has 15 amino acids. The germline gives CDR1 SGHRS, CDR2 YFSETQ. V trimming: 4 bases; J trimming: 8 bases; junction bases outside the gene matches: 9. The CDR3 sequence: CASSPDRGLMDEQFF. The CDR3 DNA reads TGCGCCAGCAGCCCGGACAGGGGGTTGATGGATGAGCAGTTCTTC.

This clonotype was seen once. Just one base apart from a much larger clone, this may be a read error. This sequence joins TRBV28 and TRBJ2-7, with D hard to call. Germline CDR1 MDHEN, CDR2 SYDVKM. V was clipped by 6 bases and J by 7 bases, with 10 bases between them. The CDR3 is 11 residues long. The CDR3 reads CASRVYNEQYF. For the CDR3, the DNA is TGTGCCAGCAGGGTCTACAATGAGCAGTACTTC.

This clonotype was observed a handful of times. V and J are TRBV29-1 and TRBJ1-2; D gene unclear. CDR3 length: 12 amino acids. The germline gives CDR1 SQVTM, CDR2 ANQGSEA. V lost 7 bases and J lost 4, with 13 bases in between. Here the CDR3 reads CSAREGAYGYTF. The CDR3 nucleotides read TGCAGCGCCCGAGAGGGTGCCTATGGCTACACCTTC.

A few counts support this clonotype. The CDR3 spells CSARDSGTGPYEQYF. CDR3 coding DNA: TGCAGTGCTAGAGATTCCGGGACAGGACCCTACGAGCAGTACTTC. The V gene is TRBV20-1, the J gene TRBJ2-7, with 8 bases identical to TRBD1. Germline values: CDR1 DFQATT, CDR2 SNEGSKA (reference sequence). J was trimmed by 2 bases and V by 0 bases; bases with no gene match: 6. This CDR3 region has 15 residues.

The chain carries TRBV5-1 and TRBJ1-2; perhaps TRBD1 as D (5 bases). CDR3 length: 11 residues. CDR1 is SGHRS and CDR2 is YFSETQ in the germline V gene. V shed 4 bases and J shed 6 bases, with 7 bases lying between them. CDR3 amino acids: CASSIGDGYTF. The DNA for the CDR3 is TGCGCCAGCAGCATAGGGGATGGCTACACCTTC.

This clonotype was recorded once. Written as DNA, the CDR3 is TGTGCCAGCAGTTCTGGACGGAATTTTCGTAGCTACACCTTC. The encoded protein is CASSSGRNFRSYTF. The chain has TRBV27 and TRBJ1-2; D unclear. CDR3 size: 14 residues. V dropped 4 bases and J dropped 9 bases, with 18 bases sitting between them. In germline, CDR1 is MNHEY, CDR2 SMNVEV (reference sequence).

The rearrangement links TRBV3-1 to TRBJ2-3; 7 bases are a match to TRBD1. The CDR3 is made up of 15 amino acids. V was pared by 4 bases and J by 2 bases, with 6 bases of the junction left unmatched. Per germline, CDR1 LGHDT and CDR2 YNNKEL (reference sequence). The CDR3 bases are TGTGCCAGCAGCCGTACCGGGACAGTCACAGATACGCAGTATTTT. Its translation: CASSRTGTVTDTQYF.

This clonotype was seen a few times. The J gene is TRBJ2-1, the V gene TRBV6-6; D is possibly TRBD1 or TRBD2 (7 bases each). The CDR3 loop spans 17 amino acids. V was shortened by 0 bases and J by 9 bases, with 21 bases between the two germline ends. Looked up from germline, CDR1 is MNHNY and CDR2 is SVGAGI (reference sequence). In DNA, the CDR3 is TGTGCCAGCAGTTACTCCGCAGGGGGGGCTCTAGTCGGTGAGCAGTTCTTC. Protein: CASSYSAGGALVGEQFF.

The chain combines TRBV20-1 with TRBJ2-1; 8 bases match TRBD1. CDR1 and CDR2 (germline): DFQATT, SNEGSKA (reference sequence). This CDR3 contains 14 residues. Germline trimming cut 2 bases from V and 3 bases from J; bases unmatched to any gene: 3. CDR3 nucleotide sequence: TGCAGTGCTAGACCAGGGGGCTTCTACAATGAGCAGTTCTTC. Translating gives CSARPGGFYNEQFF.

The chain recombines TRBV29-1 with TRBJ2-4, with 8 bases fitting TRBD2. CDR1 and CDR2 from the germline V gene are SQVTM and ANQGSEA. After removal of 5 bases from V and 13 bases from J, the junction contained 10 bases not matched to a gene. The CDR3 contains 12 residues. CDR3 sequence reads: CSVQAGAYKQYF. CDR3 coding DNA: TGCAGCGTTCAAGCGGGAGCCTACAAGCAGTACTTC.

With respect to this clonotype: This may arise from a read error, as a much more abundant clone is one base away. The CDR3 DNA follows: TGCAGTGCTAGCGCACCTACTAGCACAGATACGCGGTATTTT. The encoded protein is CSASAPTSTDTRYF. The J gene is TRBJ2-3, the V gene TRBV20-1, with D possibly TRBD2 on 6 matching bases. Germline V CDR1 and CDR2: DFQATT, SNEGSKA (reference sequence). The CDR3 sequence is 14 residues long.

The chain uses TRBV20-1 and TRBJ2-3; no definite D call. V was clipped by 0 bases and J by 3 bases, with 13 bases between them. CDR1 and CDR2 (germline): DFQATT, SNEGSKA (reference sequence). The CDR3 is 15 residues long. The CDR3 coding sequence is TGCAGTGCTAGAGATCTGAGCGAGGATACAGATACGCAGTATTTT. Its translation: CSARDLSEDTDTQYF.

This clonotype was detected a few times. The chain is built from TRBV10-3 and TRBJ1-1; tentatively, D is TRBD1 (6 bases). V dropped 5 bases and J dropped 1 base, with 11 bases sitting between them. CDR1 and CDR2 from the germline V gene are ENHRY and SYGVKD. The CDR3 extends over 14 amino acids. The CDR3 sequence: CAISKGGGNTEAFF. DNA of the CDR3: TGTGCCATCAGTAAAGGGGGTGGGAACACTGAAGCTTTCTTT.

The V call is TRBV20-1, the J call TRBJ2-6; tentative D call: TRBD1 (6 bases). The CDR3 contains 14 residues. V shed 1 base and J shed 5 bases, with 9 bases lying between them. The germline V gene has CDR1 DFQATT and CDR2 SNEGSKA (reference sequence). The CDR3 loop reads CSARAGERANVLTF. CDR3 nucleotides: TGCAGTGCTAGAGCAGGGGAAAGGGCCAACGTCCTGACTTTC.

The V and J genes are TRBV11-2 and TRBJ2-3, with a possible D match to TRBD2 (5 bases). Germline assignment: CDR1 SGHAT and CDR2 FQNNGV. This CDR3 comprises 15 residues. V lost 1 base, J lost 10 bases, and 18 bases lay in between. The CDR3 nucleotides read TGTGCCAGCAGCTTAGGACGGGAACGGTCTTTGGCGCAGTATTTT. Translating it yields CASSLGRERSLAQYF.

The chain is built from TRBV7-9 and TRBJ2-5; D not certain. The CDR3 runs 14 residues. V lost 1 base, J lost 1 base, and 7 bases lay in between. Germline CDR1 reads SEHNR; CDR2 reads FQNEAQ (reference sequence). The CDR3 loop reads CASSLEFAQETQYF. In DNA form, the CDR3 reads TGTGCCAGCAGCTTAGAGTTTGCCCAAGAGACCCAGTACTTC.

This chain joins TRBV4-2 and TRBJ2-2; tentative D call: TRBD2 (7 bases). The CDR3 is made up of 15 amino acids. Germline lookup yields CDR1 LGHNA and CDR2 YNFKEQ. V gave up 6 bases and J gave up 3 bases, with 14 bases separating them. The CDR3 nucleotides are TGTGCCAGCAGGGGGGGCGGGAGAGACACCGGGGAGCTGTTTTTT. This translates into CASRGGGRDTGELFF.

In its sample, this clonotype was seen once. The chain is built from TRBV10-1 and TRBJ2-5; 10 positions match TRBD2. V was pared by 2 bases and J by 11 bases, with 11 bases of the junction left unmatched. The CDR3 spans 15 residues. Germline assignment: CDR1 WNHNN and CDR2 SYGVQD (reference sequence). CDR3 in DNA: TGCGCCAGCAGTGAGGCTGGGACTAGCGTGCGGGAGCAGTACTTC. Protein product: CASSEAGTSVREQYF.

V and J are TRBV28 and TRBJ2-5, with D hard to call. The J call may be incorrect, as the DNA end agrees better with TRBJ2-7. CDR3 length equals 14 residues. Germline CDR1 is MDHEN and CDR2 is SYDVKM. The chain's CDR3 is CASSPLSATSEQYF. The CDR3 nucleotides read TGTGCCAGCAGCCCCCTCAGCGCTACGTCCGAGCAGTACTTC.

The V and J genes are TRBV12-3 or TRBV12-4 and TRBJ2-1; no reliable D call. CDR3 length: 16 residues. The V end lost 5 bases, the J end lost 12 bases, and 26 bases lay between the germline ends. CDR3: CASSQGPRYYNEAQFF. CDR3 in DNA: TGTGCCAGCAGTCAAGGACCGAGATATTACAATGAAGCGCAGTTCTTC.

This clonotype was counted between two and nine times. The chain carries TRBV29-1 and TRBJ2-1; TRBD2 matches at 12 bases. CDR3 length: 13 amino acids. In germline, CDR1 is SQVTM, CDR2 ANQGSEA. The trim removed 8 bases at V and 6 bases at J, leaving 5 bases unmatched. CDR3 coding DNA: TGCAGCACTTGGACTAGCGGGATCAATGAGCAGTTCTTC. It encodes CSTWTSGINEQFF.

The V gene is TRBV20-1, the J gene TRBJ2-7; 11 nucleotides line up with TRBD1. Looked up from germline, CDR1 is DFQATT and CDR2 is SNEGSKA (reference sequence). This CDR3 region has 14 residues. The J segment lost 0 bases and the V segment lost 5 bases, leaving 3 bases of the junction unmatched. As DNA, the CDR3 is TGCAGTGCTTCGGACAGGGGGCGCTCCTACGAGCAGTACTTC. Its translation is CSASDRGRSYEQYF.

This chain links TRBV4-1 with TRBJ2-7; D gene unclear. This CDR3 is built from 16 residues. V was shortened by 0 bases and J by 1 base, with 13 bases between the two germline ends. In germline, CDR1 is MGHRA, CDR2 YSYEKL. Here the CDR3 reads CASSQESSGSSYEQYF. The CDR3 DNA follows: TGCGCCAGCAGCCAAGAATCTTCTGGAAGTTCCTACGAGCAGTACTTC.

The chain is built from TRBV3-1 and TRBJ2-7; unclear D gene. V was shortened by 0 bases and J by 8 bases, with 8 bases between the two germline ends. The CDR3 extends over 12 amino acids. Germline V CDR1 and CDR2: LGHDT, YNNKEL (reference sequence). The CDR3 sequence is CASSQDPRQQYF. The CDR3 coding sequence is TGTGCCAGCAGCCAAGATCCCCGACAGCAGTACTTC.

The rearrangement joins TRBV6-2 or TRBV6-3 to TRBJ2-3, with 10 bases that match TRBD2. The germline V gene encodes CDR1 MNHEY and CDR2 SVGEGT. The CDR3 extends over 16 amino acids. V lost 6 bases and J lost 5; bases outside the gene matches: 11. The CDR3 DNA is TGTGCCAGCAGCACCGGACTAGCGGAGCGGGGAGATACGCAGTATTTT. Amino acid sequence: CASSTGLAERGDTQYF.

This chain uses TRBV5-6 with TRBJ2-1; TRBD2 matches 11 bases. Germline lookup yields CDR1 SGHDT and CDR2 YYEEEE. The CDR3 spans 15 residues. Trimming took 2 bases from V and 4 from J; bases not matched to a gene: 2. The CDR3 DNA reads TGTGCCAGCAGCTTACTAGCGGGAGAGTACAATGAGCAGTTCTTC. It codes for CASSLLAGEYNEQFF.

The chain carries TRBV20-1 and TRBJ2-1, with 7 bases matching TRBD1. Germline assignment: CDR1 DFQATT and CDR2 SNEGSKA (reference sequence). This CDR3 has 15 amino acids. DNA of the CDR3: TGCAGCGTCCCCCTGCGAGGGGGCTTCGGGTATGAGCAGTTCTTC. Encoded protein: CSVPLRGGFGYEQFF.

The chain recombines TRBV12-3 or TRBV12-4 with TRBJ1-6; possibly TRBD1 for D (6 bases). The CDR3 length is 13 residues. The V end was cut by 11 bases, the J end by 7 bases, with 15 bases between. In nucleotides, the CDR3 is TGTGCCTCAGTTGGAGGGGGGAATTCACCCCTCCACTTT. It encodes CASVGGGNSPLHF.